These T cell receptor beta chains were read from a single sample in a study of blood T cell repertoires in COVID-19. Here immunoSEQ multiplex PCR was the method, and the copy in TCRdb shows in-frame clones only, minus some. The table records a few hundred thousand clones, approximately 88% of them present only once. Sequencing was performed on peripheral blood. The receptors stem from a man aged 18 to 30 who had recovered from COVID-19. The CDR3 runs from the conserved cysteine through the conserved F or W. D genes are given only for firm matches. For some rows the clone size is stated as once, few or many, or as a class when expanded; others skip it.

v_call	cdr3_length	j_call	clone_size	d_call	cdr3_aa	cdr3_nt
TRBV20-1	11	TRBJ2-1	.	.	CSARSSNEQFF	TGCAGTGCTAGATCTTCGAATGAGCAGTTCTTC
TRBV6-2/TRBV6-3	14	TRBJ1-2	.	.	CASSSHLDSGGYTF	TGTGCCAGCAGTTCCCACCTGGATTCGGGTGGCTACACCTTC
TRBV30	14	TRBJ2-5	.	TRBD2	CACTSGRAWETQYF	TGTGCCTGTACTAGCGGGAGGGCGTGGGAGACCCAGTACTTC
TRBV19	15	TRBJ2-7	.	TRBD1	CASSMGQGSLYEQYF	TGTGCCAGTAGTATGGGACAGGGTAGCTTATACGAGCAGTACTTC
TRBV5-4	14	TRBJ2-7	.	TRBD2	CASRKTSGSYEQYF	TGTGCCAGCAGAAAGACTAGCGGGAGTTACGAGCAGTACTTC
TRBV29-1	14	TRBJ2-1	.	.	CSFEGGQGKNEQFF	TGCAGCTTTGAGGGGGGGCAGGGAAAAAATGAGCAGTTCTTC
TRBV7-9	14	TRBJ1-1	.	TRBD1	CASGSGQRNTEAFF	TGTGCCAGCGGATCGGGACAGCGGAACACTGAAGCTTTCTTT
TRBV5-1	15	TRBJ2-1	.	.	CASNQRVSSYNEQFF	TGCGCCAGCAATCAGCGGGTAAGCTCCTACAATGAGCAGTTCTTC
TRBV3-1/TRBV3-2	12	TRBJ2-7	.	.	CASSQDRYEQYF	TGTGCCAGCAGCCAAGACCGTTACGAGCAGTACTTC
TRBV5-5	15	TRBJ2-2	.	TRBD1	CASSLGTGGTGELFF	TGTGCCAGCAGCCTGGGGACAGGGGGGACCGGGGAGCTGTTTTTT
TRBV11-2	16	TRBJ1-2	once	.	CASSTTGGLPNYGYTF	TGTGCCAGCAGCACGACAGGAGGCTTACCTAACTATGGCTACACCTTC
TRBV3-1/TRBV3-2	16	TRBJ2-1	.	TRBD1	CASSQEARGTYNEQFF	TGTGCCAGCAGCCAAGAAGCCAGGGGGACGTACAATGAGCAGTTCTTC
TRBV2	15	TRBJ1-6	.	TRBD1	CASRLVGQGNSPLHF	TGTGCCAGCAGGCTCGTCGGACAGGGGAATTCACCCCTCCACTTT
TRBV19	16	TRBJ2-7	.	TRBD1	CASSNLPGQGTHEQYF	TGTGCCAGTAGCAATCTACCGGGACAGGGGACCCACGAGCAGTACTTC
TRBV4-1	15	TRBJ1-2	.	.	CASSQDTDRPYGYTF	TGCGCCAGCAGCCAAGATACCGACAGGCCCTATGGCTACACCTTC
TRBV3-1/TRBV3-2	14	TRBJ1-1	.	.	CASSHKTANTEAFF	TGTGCCAGCAGCCATAAGACAGCAAACACTGAAGCTTTCTTT
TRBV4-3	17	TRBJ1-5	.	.	CASSQDRAGSVNQPQHF	TGCGCCAGCAGCCAAGATAGAGCAGGCTCTGTGAATCAGCCCCAGCATTTT
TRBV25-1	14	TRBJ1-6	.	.	CASSEWRGGSPLHF	TGTGCCAGCAGTGAATGGAGAGGGGGATCACCCCTCCACTTT
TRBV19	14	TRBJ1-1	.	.	CASSKTGLNTEAFF	TGTGCCAGTAGTAAGACAGGTTTGAACACTGAAGCTTTCTTT
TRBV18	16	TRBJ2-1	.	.	CASSPHHVGRDNEQFF	TGTGCCAGCTCACCACATCATGTAGGCAGGGACAATGAGCAGTTCTTC
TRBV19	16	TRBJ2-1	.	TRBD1	CASSRGTGVDYNEQFF	TGTGCCAGTAGTAGGGGGACAGGGGTGGACTACAATGAGCAGTTCTTC
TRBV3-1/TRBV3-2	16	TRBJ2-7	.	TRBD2	CASSQEVLAASYEQYF	TGTGCCAGCAGCCAAGAAGTACTAGCGGCCTCCTACGAGCAGTACTTC
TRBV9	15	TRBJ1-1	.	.	CASSVAPGQASEAFF	TGTGCCAGCAGCGTAGCCCCCGGACAAGCCTCTGAAGCTTTCTTT
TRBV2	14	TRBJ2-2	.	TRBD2	CASRREALTGELFF	TGTGCCAGCAGACGGGAGGCTCTCACCGGGGAGCTGTTTTTT
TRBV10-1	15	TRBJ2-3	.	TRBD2	CASSESAGGWDTQYF	TGCGCCAGCAGTGAGTCGGCGGGAGGGTGGGATACGCAGTATTTT